Following are 27 T cell receptor beta chains from one sample sequenced in a study of blood T cell repertoires in COVID-19. Clones were read by immunoSEQ multiplex PCR, and TCRdb kept only the in-frame ones, dropping some. This sample has about 110,000 clones, with 55% to 75% found just once. Sequencing input: peripheral blood. Source of these receptors: a woman between 40 and 50 years old with acute or convalescent COVID-19.

DNA for the CDR3: TGTGCCAGCAGCTTAGTGAGACAGTGGCTTTATGGCTACACCTTC. It codes for CASSLVRQWLYGYTF. This chain links TRBV11-2 with TRBJ1-2; D might be TRBD1 (5 bases). Germline lookup yields CDR1 SGHAT and CDR2 FQNNGV. This CDR3 has 15 residues. V was cut by 1 base and J by 5 bases, with 14 bases left in between.

The V and J genes are TRBV15 and TRBJ1-2; TRBD1 agrees at 9 bases. The CDR3 is 16 amino acids. The V segment lost 3 bases and the J segment 6 bases; nucleotides outside the gene matches: 11. CDR1 is LNHNV and CDR2 is YYDKDF in the germline V gene (reference sequence). The CDR3 loop is CATSRAGTGIVDGYTF. As DNA, the CDR3 is TGTGCCACCAGCAGGGCCGGGACAGGGATAGTGGATGGCTACACCTTC.

The V call is TRBV28, the J call TRBJ2-7; perhaps TRBD1 as D (7 bases). Trimming took off 5 bases at V and 4 bases at J, with 18 bases between the two ends. CDR1 and CDR2 from the germline V gene are MDHEN and SYDVKM. The CDR3 covers 15 residues. The CDR3 DNA reads as TGTGCCAGCAGTCGCTGGGGCAGGGGGGATTACGAGCAGTACTTC. It codes for CASSRWGRGDYEQYF.

V gene TRBV5-1 combines with J gene TRBJ2-5, with D tentatively TRBD2 (5 bases). Germline CDR1 is SGHRS and CDR2 is YFSETQ. The V and J ends lost 6 bases and 6 bases respectively, with 12 bases between them. CDR3 length: 12 amino acids. CDR3 residues: CASKEDSKTQYF. The CDR3 bases are TGCGCCAGCAAGGAGGACTCCAAGACCCAGTACTTC.

The J gene is TRBJ2-7, the V gene TRBV5-1, with D uncertain. Germline V gene sequence: CDR1 SGHRS, CDR2 YFSETQ. This CDR3 comprises 12 residues. V lost 0 bases to trimming and J lost 4 bases, with 5 bases between them. In DNA form, the CDR3 reads TGCGCCAGCAGCTTGGACGGGTACGAGCAGTACTTC. Residues: CASSLDGYEQYF.

The CDR3: CASSVGTSGGAGGETQYF. As DNA, the CDR3 is TGTGCCAGCAGCGTAGGGACTAGCGGGGGGGCCGGGGGAGAGACCCAGTACTTC. The chain employs TRBV9 and TRBJ2-5; 15 bases line up with TRBD2. Germline CDR1 reads SGDLS; CDR2 reads YYNGEE. Trimming at V came to 0 bases and at J to 4 bases, leaving 7 bases not matched to a gene. This CDR3 region has 18 residues.

This clone was counted only a few times. This rearrangement joins TRBV11-2 to TRBJ2-7, with 10 bases that match TRBD2. J lost 4 bases, V lost 5 bases, and 8 bases had no gene match. The germline V gene encodes CDR1 SGHAT and CDR2 FQNNGV. The CDR3 extends over 15 amino acids. CDR3 sequence reads: CASSPQRGGAYEQYF. The CDR3 region has the DNA TGTGCCAGCAGCCCCCAGCGGGGGGGCGCATACGAGCAGTACTTC.

The chain links TRBV7-2 to TRBJ2-7; 9 bases line up with TRBD1. Germline V lookup: CDR1 SGHTA, CDR2 FQGNSA. This CDR3 has 14 amino acids. V lost 4 bases and J lost 4; bases outside the gene matches: 5. CDR3 sequence: CASSSQDRGYEQYF. The CDR3 coding sequence is TGTGCCAGCAGCTCGCAGGACAGGGGTTACGAGCAGTACTTC. Full variable domain (outside the CDR3, taken from reference TRBV7-2 and TRBJ2-7): GAGVSQSPSNKVTEKGKDVELRCDPISGHTALYWYRQSLGQGLEFLIYFQGNSAPDKSGLPSDRFSAERTGGSVSTLTIQRTQQEDSAVYLCASSSQDRGYEQYFGPGTRLTVT.

The chain has TRBV6-6 and TRBJ2-1; weak D call: TRBD1 (5 bases). Per the germline V gene, CDR1 is MNHNY and CDR2 is SVGAGI (reference sequence). V was pared by 8 bases and J by 4 bases, with 9 bases between. The CDR3 is 12 amino acids. This CDR3 is CASSDSYNEQFF. CDR3 DNA: TGTGCCAGCTCAGACAGTTACAATGAGCAGTTCTTC.

This chain links TRBV3-1 (or the pseudogene TRBV3-2) with TRBJ1-6; 7 bases are shared with TRBD1. Germline values: CDR1 LGHDT, CDR2 YNNKEL (reference sequence). The CDR3 has 15 amino acids. V dropped 2 bases and J dropped 6; count of bases not matched to a gene: 4. This CDR3 reads CASSQTGTANSPLHF. CDR3 sequence (DNA): TGTGCCAGCAGCCAAACCGGGACAGCTAATTCACCCCTCCACTTT.

This chain links TRBV10-3 with TRBJ1-1, with 9 bases fitting TRBD1. This CDR3 is 12 amino acids long. The ends lost 8 bases at V and 3 bases at J; junction bases unmatched: 1. CDR1 ENHRY and CDR2 SYGVKD come from the germline V gene. CDR3 DNA: TGTGCCATCCGGGACAGGGACACTGAAGCTTTCTTT. Protein: CAIRDRDTEAFF.

V gene TRBV2 combines with J gene TRBJ1-1, with D uncertain. V was clipped by 8 bases and J by 6 bases, with 19 bases between them. This CDR3 is 14 amino acids long. The germline V gene has CDR1 SNHLY and CDR2 FYNNEI. CDR3 residues: CASVRDINSAEAFF. DNA of the CDR3: TGTGCCAGCGTACGCGATATAAATTCGGCTGAAGCTTTCTTT.

The chain couples TRBV2 to TRBJ2-3, with a weak D call TRBD1 (6 bases). V dropped 6 bases and J dropped 1 base, with 20 bases sitting between them. This CDR3 is built from 17 residues. Germline loops: CDR1 SNHLY, CDR2 FYNNEI. The CDR3 loop is CASSQASGRGGTDTQYF. The CDR3, as DNA: TGTGCCAGCAGCCAAGCATCCGGCAGGGGAGGCACAGATACGCAGTATTTT.

The gene calls are TRBV7-6 and TRBJ2-5; D is perhaps TRBD1 (6 bases). Germline loops: CDR1 SGHVS, CDR2 FNYEAQ. Trimming removed 3 bases at V and 2 bases at J, with 10 bases between. The CDR3 sequence is 14 residues long. CDR3 sequence (DNA): TGTGCCAGCAGCTTGACAGGTTTTCAAGAGACCCAGTACTTC. Its protein product is CASSLTGFQETQYF. The full variable domain, rest sourced from reference TRBV7-6 and TRBJ2-5, is GAGVSQSPRYKVTKRGQDVALRCDPISGHVSLYWYRQALGQGPEFLTYFNYEAQQDKSGLPNDRFSAERPEGSISTLTIQRTEQRDSAMYRCASSLTGFQETQYFGPGTRLLVL.

The chain links TRBV7-9 to TRBJ1-4; TRBD1 is a possible D gene (6 bases). The germline gives CDR1 SEHNR, CDR2 FQNEAQ (reference sequence). V gave up 3 bases and J gave up 2 bases, with 7 bases separating them. The length of the CDR3 is 14 residues. The CDR3 sequence: CASSFQGTNEKLFF. CDR3 coding DNA: TGTGCCAGCAGCTTTCAGGGGACTAATGAAAAACTGTTTTTT.

The chain employs TRBV25-1 and TRBJ1-1; possible D gene TRBD1, 5 bases. V lost 3 bases and J lost 4, with 9 bases in between. This CDR3 region has 13 residues. CDR1 and CDR2 from the germline V gene are MGHDK and SYGVNS. The CDR3 reads CASSEQGGTEAFF. CDR3 nucleotides: TGTGCCAGCAGTGAGCAGGGTGGCACTGAAGCTTTCTTT.

CDR3 loop: CAWSVTGNQPQHF. Here the CDR3 DNA reads TGTGCCTGGAGTGTCACAGGCAATCAGCCCCAGCATTTT. V is TRBV30 and J is TRBJ1-5, with D unresolved. CDR3 length: 13 residues. Germline V lookup: CDR1 GTSNPN, CDR2 SVGIG (reference sequence). V was clipped by 0 bases and J by 2 bases, with 5 bases between them.

The rearrangement joins TRBV28 to TRBJ1-2; possibly TRBD1 for D (5 bases). The CDR3 is 14 residues long. Looked up from germline, CDR1 is MDHEN and CDR2 is SYDVKM. Deletions cut 2 bases from V and 3 bases from J, with 10 bases between. This CDR3 reads CASSLGAGHYGYTF. CDR3 nucleotides: TGTGCCAGCAGTTTAGGGGCAGGACACTATGGCTACACCTTC.

This chain uses TRBV5-4 with TRBJ2-1; 7 bases fit TRBD2. This CDR3 spans 14 amino acids. Germline CDR1 and CDR2: SGHNT and YYREEE (reference sequence). The V gene end was trimmed by 5 bases and the J gene end by 6 bases; junction bases not matched to a gene: 8. The CDR3 sequence is CASRKSGGFNEQFF. CDR3 nucleotides: TGTGCCAGCAGGAAGTCGGGGGGTTTCAATGAGCAGTTCTTC.

This clone was found once. V is TRBV15 and J is TRBJ2-5; TRBD1 matches at 10 bases. The CDR3 length is 15 residues. V lost 3 bases to trimming and J lost 5 bases; unmatched junction nucleotides: 6. Germline V CDR1 and CDR2: LNHNV, YYDKDF (reference sequence). CDR3 protein: CATSRGQGMGETQYF. The CDR3 DNA is TGTGCCACCAGCAGGGGACAGGGGATGGGGGAGACCCAGTACTTC.

V is TRBV5-1 and J is TRBJ2-2; 8 bases fit TRBD1. Germline CDR1 SGHRS, CDR2 YFSETQ. The V segment lost 4 bases and the J segment 1 base; nucleotides outside the gene matches: 9. The CDR3 is 17 residues long. The CDR3 loop reads CASSNWGGQGNTGELFF. CDR3 DNA: TGCGCCAGCAGCAATTGGGGTGGACAGGGGAACACCGGGGAGCTGTTTTTT.

The chain combines TRBV5-1 with TRBJ2-3; a weak D match, TRBD2 (6 bases). The CDR3 sequence is 14 residues long. Trimming took off 3 bases at V and 2 bases at J, with 10 bases between the two ends. Germline V lookup: CDR1 SGHRS, CDR2 YFSETQ. The CDR3 reads CASSWDFPTDTQYF. CDR3 in DNA: TGCGCCAGCAGCTGGGACTTTCCCACAGATACGCAGTATTTT.

The chain carries TRBV6-7 and TRBJ1-5; 7 bases fit TRBD1. TRBV6-7 is classed as an ORF, of uncertain function. The ends lost 2 bases at V and 0 bases at J; junction bases unmatched: 16. CDR3 length: 20 residues. The CDR3: CASSYRTTRTGEGSNQPQHF. The CDR3 nucleotides are TGTGCCAGCAGTTACAGGACGACTCGGACAGGTGAAGGTAGCAATCAGCCCCAGCATTTT.

The genes are TRBV5-1 and TRBJ2-7; D ambiguous. Germline lookup yields CDR1 SGHRS and CDR2 YFSETQ. The ends were cut back, 0 bases at V and 7 bases at J, with 11 bases in the middle. The CDR3 contains 13 residues. The CDR3 DNA sequence: TGCGCCAGCAGCTTGGATTACCCTAGGGAGCAGTACTTC. Its translation is CASSLDYPREQYF.

The gene calls are TRBV11-1 and TRBJ2-7; D is possibly TRBD2 (6 bases). V was trimmed by 8 bases and J by 1 base, leaving 21 bases between them. The CDR3 consists of 16 residues. Germline V gene lookup returns CDR1 SGHAT and CDR2 FQDESV (reference sequence). CDR3 nucleotide sequence: TGTGCCAGCGGGGAGAGGGGACTTCTCGGTTCCTACGAGCAGTACTTC. As protein: CASGERGLLGSYEQYF.

This clone was observed a few times. CDR3 nucleotide sequence: TGCGCCAGCAGCTTGTTGGCGGACAGTAATTCACCCCTCCACTTT. Amino acids: CASSLLADSNSPLHF. The chain combines TRBV5-1 with TRBJ1-6; a weak D match, TRBD1 (6 bases). The CDR3 has 15 amino acids. CDR1 is SGHRS and CDR2 is YFSETQ in the germline V gene. V lost 1 base to trimming and J lost 6 bases, with 11 bases between them.

The chain uses TRBV29-1 and TRBJ1-4; TRBD1 aligns across 8 bases. CDR3 length equals 13 residues. Germline CDR1 is SQVTM and CDR2 is ANQGSEA. Trimming at V came to 5 bases and at J to 7 bases, leaving 6 bases not matched to a gene. In DNA, the CDR3 is TGCAGCGTTTCCGGGGACAGGCGTGAAAAACTGTTTTTT. The encoded protein is CSVSGDRREKLFF.